This TCR beta chain was retrieved from a study of siplizumab effects on memory and regulatory T cells. Study-wide results and limits: Naive T cells appeared more varied than memory cells and looked like key alloresponse contributors. A significant reduction in alloreactive sequences traceable to unstimulated CD4+ memory cells was produced by siplizumab.

On this clone itself: The target antigen is unknown.

Each sample had 80,000 to 100,000 TCR templates assayed. This table comes from immunoSEQ multiplex PCR, and its TCRdb copy is limited to in-frame clones, with some not included. The table includes 90,000 to 95,000 clones, roughly 96% detected once. CDR3 length: 14 residues. V lost 4 bases, J lost 8 bases, and 13 bases lay in between. Germline V CDR1 and CDR2: SGHNT, YYREEE (reference sequence). Sample: naive CD4+ T cells sorted from blood. This chain uses TRBV5-4 with TRBJ1-6; D perhaps matches TRBD1 (6 bases). The receptor's source is a human donor in good health. For the CDR3, the DNA is TGTGCCAGCAGCGACAGGCAAAATTATTCACCCCTCCACTTT. This translates into CASSDRQNYSPLHF. Drawing the rest from reference TRBV5-4 and TRBJ1-6, the complete variable domain is ETGVTQSPTHLIKTRGQQVTLRCSSQSGHNTVSWYQQALGQGPQFIFQYYREEENGRGNFPPRFSGLQFPNYSSELNVNALELDDSALYLCASSDRQNYSPLHFGNGTRLTVT.